The sequence of this T cell receptor beta chain was determined in a study of Graves' ophthalmopathy and Graves' hyperthyroidism. CDR3 regions of TCR beta were amplified from RNA transcripts. HTBI primers served in a first-round RT-PCR, which a second-round multiplex PCR followed. MiXCR was run by TCRdb on the multiplex PCR reads, yielding one entry per CDR3 protein. This table holds 500,000 to 800,000 distinct CDR3 sequences, 35% to 45% found once. The V gene's germline CDR1 is LGHNA and CDR2 YNFKEQ. Trimming shortened V by 0 bases and J by 5 bases, and 13 bases separated the two germline ends. This CDR3 has 15 residues. This clonotype was observed a handful of times. Its specificity is unknown. Overall study findings and caveats: Blood also held most thyroid clonotypes expanded above 0.001 frequency. Prediction of ophthalmopathy progression reached around 71% sensitivity and around 72% specificity.

Lactation, pregnancy, uncontrolled infections and other autoimmune diseases were all grounds for excluding patients. The sequenced sample was peripheral blood. The V and J genes are TRBV4-2 and TRBJ1-1; a weak D match, TRBD1 (6 bases). This sequence was found in an adult man with Graves' ophthalmopathy. CDR3 in DNA: TGTGCCAGCAGCCAAGAAATGAGGGGGAGAACTGAAGCTTTCTTT. Its protein is CASSQEMRGRTEAFF.